This T cell receptor (beta chain) comes out of a study of T cell responses to AZD1222 COVID-19 vaccine (TCRdb year 2021). Study-wide context: AZD1222 recipients with second doses at about 4 weeks or about 12 weeks were pooled, because spike-specific TCR depth and breadth did not differ between schedules. A total of approximately 230 trial participants underwent TCR sequencing, of whom some 210 received two doses of AZD1222 and some 26 received two doses of the MenACWY control vaccine. Trial participants were enrolled into age subgroups of 18-55, 56-69 and 70-plus years, which contained around 150, 29 and 61 TCR-sequenced participants, respectively. The paper's findings and limits, for the study overall: Reportedly, close to half of the unique spike-specific TCRs recognized epitopes lying outside the regions that are mutated in the B.1.351 and B.1.1.7 variants. CD4 TCRs associated with the vaccine covered the entire spike protein, and the dominant responses were in regions 160-218 and 743-854. After two AZD1222 doses, both the breadth and the depth of spike-specific TCRs were significantly higher than at day 0 and than in MenACWY recipients. Participants were mostly white British, with more females than males. The authors suggested clonal diversity may have been underestimated. Because no day 14 peak-response samples were available, the repertoires could be characterized only after the peak T cell response. Conclusions about previously exposed vaccinees are limited because only five to seven AZD1222 recipients were SARS-CoV-2 seropositive at baseline. In the small 56-69-year group, the increase in depth fell short of significance, most likely because of low power.

A remark on this clone: Its antigen remains unidentified. No base quality information exists; no much larger clone differs at one position.

The CDR3 numbers 12 residues from cysteine through phenylalanine. CDR3 DNA only is kept here, 36 bases in frame from base 1. CDR1 is given as SQVTM and CDR2 as ANQGSEA, both from the germline V gene. V lost 7 bases and J lost 5 bases; the stretch between them is 14 bases long. The time point tag for this specimen amounts to: baseline before first vaccination. Vaccinee samples were obtained from the UK trials COV001 and COV002, which included a single-blind randomized controlled phase 2/3 trial of AZD1222 (ChAdOx1 nCoV-19) in healthy adults. For TCRbeta chain sequencing, PBMC samples were collected from trial participants at day 0 and at day 28 after the second dose. The CDR3 regions of human TCRbeta chains were analyzed by immunosequencing. Per the original workflow: TCRs in the repertoires were compared against a reference library of SARS-CoV-2-specific TCRs that had been generated with the MIRA antigen-specificity platform. Breadth was defined as the fraction of unique TCRs that were SARS-CoV-2-associated, and depth was defined as the fraction of total T cells that were SARS-CoV-2-associated. Using the MIRA data, each spike-specific TCR was assigned both to the spike region to which the TCR was reactive and to a CD4 or CD8 class. Log10-transformed breadth and depth values were compared by one-way ANOVA with Sidak's multiple comparisons tests. TCRdb limited this immuneACCESS table to in-frame rearrangements with V and J called. A share of clones is missing; checked studies link under half to unresolved V genes, and the rest is unexplained. That table is the source of V, J and clone size, and D and trimming were worked out from the DNA. This sample lists some 120,000 clones; around nine tenths were detected once. The ten largest clones take up roughly 12% of the sample.

The receptor comes from an adult in good health. The sequences come from peripheral blood, collected on day 0 of AZD1222 vaccination. The rearranged chain carries TRBV29-1 and TRBJ2-5, and possibly TRBD1, on 6 matching bases. For the CDR3, the sequence is CSERTGFETQYF. The DNA is as follows: TGCAGCGAAAGAACAGGGTTTGAGACCCAGTACTTC.